This T cell receptor beta chain was retrieved from a study of T cells in Graves' hyperthyroidism and ophthalmopathy. Study-wide results and limits: The majority of expanded thyroid clonotypes above 0.001 also appeared in blood.

This clonotype was detected only a few times. Its specificity is unknown. Germline lookup yields CDR1 SNHLY and CDR2 FYNNEI. This CDR3 comprises 12 residues. Trimming removed 8 bases from V and 8 bases from J; junction bases left unmatched: 6. TCR beta CDR3 sequences were amplified from RNA transcripts. Researchers ran a first-round RT-PCR on the TCR CDR3 using the HTBI primer set. Each CDR3 protein gets one entry after TCRdb re-called the multiplex PCR reads with MiXCR. In the table there are about 480,000 distinct CDR3 sequences, 22% of which are singletons. Thyroid ultrasound and orbital computed tomography, with clinical symptoms and serum thyroxine and TRAb, informed diagnoses. About 10 ml of fresh peripheral blood supplied the PBMCs.

This receptor was obtained from a woman in her seventies with Graves' ophthalmopathy. The sample comprised blood. The V gene is TRBV2, the J gene TRBJ1-2, with 9 positions matching TRBD1. The CDR3 nucleotides are TGTGCCAGCTGGGGACAGGGTAAAGGCTACACCTTC. Amino acid sequence: CASWGQGKGYTF.